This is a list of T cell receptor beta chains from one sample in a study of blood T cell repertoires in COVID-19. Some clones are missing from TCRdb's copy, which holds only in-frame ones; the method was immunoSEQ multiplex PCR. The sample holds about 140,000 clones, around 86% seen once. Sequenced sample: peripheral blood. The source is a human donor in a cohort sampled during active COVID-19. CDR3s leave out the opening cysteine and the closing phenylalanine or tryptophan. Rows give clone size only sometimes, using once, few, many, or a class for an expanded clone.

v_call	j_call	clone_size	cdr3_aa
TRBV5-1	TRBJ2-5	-	ASSFLEQVQETQY
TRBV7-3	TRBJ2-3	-	ASSLIGGASTDTQY
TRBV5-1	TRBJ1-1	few	ASSFEGNTEAF
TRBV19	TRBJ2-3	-	ASSPSLTSGSRH
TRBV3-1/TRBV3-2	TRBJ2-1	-	ASSLMNEQF
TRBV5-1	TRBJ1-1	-	ASSFSQGAGNTEAF
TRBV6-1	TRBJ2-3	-	ASSEVGAAGRGDTQY
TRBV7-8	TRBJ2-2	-	ASSRTSGGATGELF
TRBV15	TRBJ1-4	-	ATSRDGQTNEKLF
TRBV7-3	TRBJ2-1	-	ASSPLAGVNNEQF
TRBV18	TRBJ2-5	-	ASSRGTGQETQY
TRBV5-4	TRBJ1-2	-	ASSLWQINYGYT
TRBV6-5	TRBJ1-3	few	ASSSTGSSGNTIY
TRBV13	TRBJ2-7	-	ASSLSGKDYEQY
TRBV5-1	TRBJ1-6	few	ASSLDVGGNSPLH
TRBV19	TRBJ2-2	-	ASSSRDRGLTGELF
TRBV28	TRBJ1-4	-	ASSFGGSGMTNEKLF
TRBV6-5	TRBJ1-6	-	ASSVTDHNSPLH
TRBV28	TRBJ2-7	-	ASSFSREQY
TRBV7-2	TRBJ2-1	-	ASSLASVSYNEQF
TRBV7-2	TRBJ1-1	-	ASSSGLRTEAF
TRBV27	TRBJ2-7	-	ASSSRDSTYEQY
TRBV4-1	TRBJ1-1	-	ASSQATGSTEAF
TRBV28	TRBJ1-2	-	ASSSGNYGYT
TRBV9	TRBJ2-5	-	ASSVGTGGPQETQY
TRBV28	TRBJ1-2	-	ASGKGGLGGYT
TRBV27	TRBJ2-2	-	VSGGREDTGELF
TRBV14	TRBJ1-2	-	ASSQDPTGAGGYT
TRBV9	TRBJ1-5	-	ASSVAQGYQPQH
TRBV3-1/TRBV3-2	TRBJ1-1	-	ASRNPGQGKTEAF
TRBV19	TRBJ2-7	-	ASSIKPGQGYEQY
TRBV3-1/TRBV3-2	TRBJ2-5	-	ASSRTGLMQETQY
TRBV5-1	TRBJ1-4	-	ASSLETGEKLF
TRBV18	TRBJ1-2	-	ASSAETGGHGYT